One sample yielded the 29 T cell receptor beta chains listed below, sequenced in a study of T cells in Graves' hyperthyroidism and ophthalmopathy. The investigators amplified TCR beta CDR3 regions from RNA transcripts. Initially, a first-round RT-PCR of the TCR CDR3 employed the HTBI primer set. TCRdb analysed the multiplex PCR reads with MiXCR anew, one entry per CDR3 protein. Found here are hundreds of thousands of distinct CDR3 sequences, just under 20% of them singletons; the top ten hold approximately 50%. Sequencing was done on a sample of blood. The receptors were sampled from a man aged 35-49 years with Graves' ophthalmopathy.

This clonotype was recorded a few times. The chain has TRBV11-2 and TRBJ2-3; 14 nucleotides align to TRBD2. The CDR3 consists of 21 residues. J gave up 2 bases and V 6 bases, and 19 bases lay outside the gene matches. CDR1 and CDR2 (germline): SGHAT, FQNNGV. In DNA form, the CDR3 reads TGTGCCAGCAGTGGCACCGGGACTAGCGGGAGTCAGCCAAAGATCACAGATACGCAGTATTTT. Encoded protein: CASSGTGTSGSQPKITDTQYF.

V and J are TRBV19 and TRBJ2-1; D is unresolved. V was shortened by 2 bases and J by 4 bases, with 6 bases between the two germline ends. Germline V lookup: CDR1 LNHDA, CDR2 SQIVND (reference sequence). This CDR3 is built from 13 residues. The CDR3 sequence: CASSIPEYNEQFF. CDR3 nucleotide sequence: TGTGCCAGTAGTATACCTGAGTACAATGAGCAGTTCTTC.

The rearrangement uses TRBV27 and TRBJ1-6, with 8 positions matching TRBD1. From germline, CDR1 is MNHEY and CDR2 SMNVEV (reference sequence). The CDR3 sequence is 17 residues long. The V and J ends lost 6 bases and 3 bases, in that order; junction bases with no gene match: 10. In DNA form, the CDR3 reads TGTGCCAGCAGCACGATCGACAGGGGAGTCTATAATTCACCCCTCCACTTT. It codes for CASSTIDRGVYNSPLHF.

This chain connects TRBV27 to TRBJ1-5; TRBD1 is a possible D gene (5 bases). Germline loops: CDR1 MNHEY, CDR2 SMNVEV (reference sequence). The CDR3 loop spans 16 amino acids. The V and J ends lost 2 bases and 2 bases respectively, with 13 bases between them. The CDR3, as DNA: TGTGCCAGCAGTTTAGCTTCCCGGGACGGCAATCAGCCCCAGCATTTT. Amino acid sequence: CASSLASRDGNQPQHF.

The chain employs TRBV4-1 and TRBJ2-5; 13 nucleotides line up with TRBD2. V lost 1 base, J lost 4 bases, and 6 bases stayed unmatched. The CDR3 contains 17 residues. Per the germline V gene, CDR1 is MGHRA and CDR2 is YSYEKL. CDR3 bases: TGCGCCAGCAGCCAAGGTTCCGGGACTAGCGGGGTAGAGACCCAGTACTTC. Translated, it gives CASSQGSGTSGVETQYF.

This clonotype was seen only a few times. The genes are TRBV2 and TRBJ1-6; D unresolved. The CDR3 is 11 residues long. V was trimmed by 6 bases and J by 7 bases, leaving 4 bases between them. CDR1 SNHLY and CDR2 FYNNEI come from the germline V gene. The CDR3 region has the DNA TGTGCCAGCAGATTCAATTCACCCCTCCACTTT. It specifies CASRFNSPLHF.

This clonotype was recorded many times. The chain employs TRBV20-1 and TRBJ1-5; weak D call: TRBD1 (6 bases). Germline CDR1 and CDR2: DFQATT and SNEGSKA (reference sequence). This CDR3 contains 17 residues. With 0 bases removed from V and 3 bases from J, the gap between germline ends came to 18 bases. CDR3 nucleotides: TGCAGTGCTAGAGATGAAGGGTCCGACAGGCCCAATCAGCCCCAGCATTTT. This translates into CSARDEGSDRPNQPQHF.

This chain uses TRBV9 with TRBJ1-5; possible D gene TRBD1, 5 bases. Germline V gene data show CDR1 as SGDLS and CDR2 as YYNGEE. The CDR3 totals 15 residues. V was pared by 4 bases and J by 0 bases, with 11 bases between. The CDR3 is CASSPTGASNQPQHF. CDR3 coding DNA: TGTGCCAGCAGCCCGACCGGGGCTAGCAATCAGCCCCAGCATTTT.

This chain joins TRBV5-1 and TRBJ1-1, with 8 nucleotides matching TRBD1. The CDR3 consists of 15 residues. The germline CDR1 and CDR2 sequences are SGHRS and YFSETQ. With 0 bases clipped from V and 5 bases from J, the junction kept 6 bases outside the gene matches. The CDR3, as DNA: TGCGCCAGCAGCTTGGACGGACAGGGAAGGACTGAAGCTTTCTTT. It translates to CASSLDGQGRTEAFF.

There are many counts of this clonotype. The chain carries TRBV12-3 or TRBV12-4 and TRBJ2-5, with D hard to call. V gave up 4 bases and J gave up 3 bases, with 18 bases separating them. The CDR3 contains 16 residues. The CDR3 nucleotides read TGTGCCAGCAGTTCGGCCCGCGGCGAGGTTAAAGAGACCCAGTACTTC. Translation gives CASSSARGEVKETQYF.

In this sample, this clonotype turned up a few times. The genes are TRBV7-9 and TRBJ2-3; D remains ambiguous. Germline CDR1 reads SEHNR; CDR2 reads FQNEAQ (reference sequence). V gave up 5 bases and J gave up 3 bases, with 18 bases separating them. The CDR3 has 16 amino acids. CDR3 DNA sequence: TGTGCCAGCAGCCCACTTCGCCCCCTGGGGACAGATACGCAGTATTTT. Amino acids: CASSPLRPLGTDTQYF.

This clonotype was observed many times. This chain connects TRBV6-1 to TRBJ2-7, with no clear D. The germline V gene encodes CDR1 MNHNS and CDR2 SASEGT. The CDR3 runs to 11 residues. Trimming shortened V by 9 bases and J by 4 bases, and 10 bases separated the two germline ends. The CDR3 DNA is TGTGCCAGTCAGACCGGGTACGAGCAGTACTTC. The encoded protein is CASQTGYEQYF.

This clonotype was recorded a few times. The V gene is TRBV10-3, the J gene TRBJ2-1, with TRBD1 matching 12 bases. V shed 7 bases, J shed 6 bases, and the junction held 7 bases outside the gene matches. The CDR3 runs to 15 residues. Germline-derived CDR1 and CDR2 are ENHRY and SYGVKD. CDR3 sequence reads: CAIKGQGARGNEQFF. The CDR3 DNA follows: TGTGCCATCAAGGGACAGGGGGCGAGGGGCAATGAGCAGTTCTTC.

Details on this clonotype: Germline and junction disagree at one end, which may indicate a read error. This sequence joins TRBV7-7 and TRBJ2-2; possibly TRBD2 for D (6 bases). Per the germline V gene, CDR1 is SSHAT and CDR2 is FNYEAQ (reference sequence). This CDR3 has 15 amino acids. The CDR3 DNA reads TGTGCTAGCAGCTTAATAGGAGGGGACACCGGGGAGCTGTTTTTT. Its translation: CASSLIGGDTGELFF.

V is TRBV11-2 and J is TRBJ2-1; 11 nucleotides align to TRBD2. Germline loops: CDR1 SGHAT, CDR2 FQNNGV. With 8 bases clipped from V and 9 bases from J, the junction kept 21 bases outside the gene matches. The CDR3 loop spans 18 amino acids. This CDR3 reads CASGYPPTGTSGPSEQFF. DNA of the CDR3: TGTGCCAGCGGATACCCCCCTACCGGGACTAGCGGACCTAGTGAGCAGTTCTTC.

In its sample, this clonotype was seen a few times. The V gene is TRBV12-3 or TRBV12-4, the J gene TRBJ1-2; D unclear. The CDR3 length is 13 residues. V shed 7 bases and J shed 8 bases, with 17 bases lying between them. CDR3 sequence (DNA): TGTGCCAGCACCCCACGAGGGTCGCGGGGCTACACCTTC. Translation gives CASTPRGSRGYTF.

This sequence joins TRBV5-1 and TRBJ2-7; 10 bases are shared with TRBD2. This CDR3 has 15 amino acids. Germline CDR1 and CDR2: SGHRS and YFSETQ. V lost 7 bases, J lost 4 bases, and 11 bases stayed unmatched. Here the CDR3 reads CASGSSGTSEYEQYF. Written as DNA, the CDR3 is TGCGCCAGCGGCTCCTCCGGGACTAGCGAGTACGAGCAGTACTTC.

This clonotype was counted a few times. The V and J genes are TRBV12-3 or TRBV12-4 and TRBJ2-5; D not certain. V was clipped by 2 bases and J by 3 bases, with 10 bases between them. CDR3 length: 14 residues. CDR3 DNA sequence: TGTGCCAGCAGTTTATCCCTACTGAAAGAGACCCAGTACTTC. Encoded protein: CASSLSLLKETQYF.

There are many counts of this clonotype. The rearrangement joins TRBV7-2 to TRBJ2-3, with unresolved D. This CDR3 has 16 amino acids. Germline V gives CDR1 SGHTA, CDR2 FQGNSA. Trimming took off 3 bases at V and 0 bases at J, with 13 bases between the two ends. The CDR3 loop reads CASSLLGRASTDTQYF. CDR3 DNA sequence: TGTGCCAGCAGCTTGCTAGGGCGAGCTAGCACAGATACGCAGTATTTT.

The chain couples TRBV12-3 or TRBV12-4 to TRBJ1-5, with D perhaps TRBD1 (6 bases). The germline V and J ends were trimmed by 5 bases and 1 base, with 12 bases remaining between them. This CDR3 has 15 residues. CDR3 residues: CASSGTTESNQPQHF. The DNA of the CDR3 is TGTGCCAGCAGTGGGACAACCGAGAGCAATCAGCCCCAGCATTTT.

In this sample, this clonotype turned up a few times. The chain recombines TRBV27 with TRBJ2-1, with TRBD2 matching over 11 bases. With V trimmed by 5 bases and J by 9 bases, 12 bases remained unmatched. The CDR3 is 16 amino acids. The germline CDR1 and CDR2 sequences are MNHEY and SMNVEV (reference sequence). Here the CDR3 reads CASSLLAGGLEGEQFF. DNA of the CDR3: TGTGCCAGCAGTCTTCTAGCGGGGGGTCTCGAGGGTGAGCAGTTCTTC.

This clonotype was found many times. This chain links TRBV30 with TRBJ2-7, with D perhaps TRBD1 or TRBD2 (6 bases each). Germline V gene sequence: CDR1 GTSNPN, CDR2 SVGIG (reference sequence). Trimming took 5 bases from V and 0 from J, leaving 8 bases between them. This CDR3 contains 12 residues. This CDR3 is CAWRGPSYEQYF. CDR3 bases: TGTGCCTGGCGGGGGCCCTCCTACGAGCAGTACTTC.

In this sample, this clonotype turned up a few times. CDR3: CATSKNKDGYEQYF. The CDR3 coding sequence is TGTGCCACCAGCAAAAACAAGGACGGGTACGAGCAGTACTTC. The V gene is TRBV15, the J gene TRBJ2-7; unclear D gene. Trimming stripped 4 bases from V and 4 bases from J, with 14 bases between. This CDR3 contains 14 residues. The V gene's germline CDR1 is LNHNV and CDR2 YYDKDF (reference sequence).

The chain is built from TRBV5-6 and TRBJ1-5; D is perhaps TRBD1 (5 bases). V dropped 5 bases and J dropped 0 bases, with 12 bases sitting between them. Germline V CDR1 and CDR2: SGHDT, YYEEEE. The CDR3 loop spans 15 amino acids. The CDR3 region has the DNA TGTGCCAGCAGTTCGGGACGCCTTAGCAATCAGCCCCAGCATTTT. It yields the protein CASSSGRLSNQPQHF.

This clonotype was seen only a few times. This sequence joins TRBV6-1 and TRBJ2-1; D ambiguous. The V gene's germline CDR1 is MNHNS and CDR2 SASEGT. The CDR3 is 13 amino acids. V lost 5 bases and J lost 6, with 11 bases in between. As DNA, the CDR3 is TGTGCCAGCAGTACTTACCCCGCCAATGAGCAGTTCTTC. Protein: CASSTYPANEQFF.

Many counts were recorded for this clonotype. The chain carries TRBV7-6 and TRBJ2-2; 12 bases fit TRBD2. CDR1 SGHVS and CDR2 FNYEAQ come from the germline V gene. With V trimmed by 5 bases and J by 4 bases, 11 bases remained unmatched. The length of the CDR3 is 18 residues. The DNA of the CDR3 is TGTGCCAGCAGCCCCCCCAGACTAGCGGGAGCGGGCACCGGGGAGCTGTTTTTT. It yields the protein CASSPPRLAGAGTGELFF.

This clonotype was counted many times. In nucleotides, the CDR3 is TGTGCCAGCAGCTTGCTGGCAGTTAGAGAGACCCAGTACTTC. Residues: CASSLLAVRETQYF. This chain uses TRBV11-2 with TRBJ2-5; D is unclear. The CDR3 extends over 14 amino acids. V gave up 3 bases and J gave up 4 bases, with 12 bases separating them. CDR1 and CDR2 from the germline V gene are SGHAT and FQNNGV.

V gene TRBV24-1 combines with J gene TRBJ2-1; TRBD2 agrees at 13 bases. This CDR3 is 17 amino acids long. Germline V gives CDR1 KGHDR, CDR2 SFDVKD. J lost 8 bases, V lost 1 base, and 7 bases had no gene match. The CDR3 is CATSDFPGLAGVHEQFF. The CDR3, as DNA: TGTGCCACCAGTGATTTCCCTGGACTAGCGGGAGTCCATGAGCAGTTCTTC.

This CDR3 reads CASSPAGGPTDTQYF. CDR3 bases: TGCGCCAGCAGCCCAGCGGGGGGCCCCACAGATACGCAGTATTTT. The chain employs TRBV5-1 and TRBJ2-3; TRBD2 aligns across 9 bases. CDR1 is SGHRS, CDR2 YFSETQ, per germline. The length of the CDR3 is 15 residues. Losses at the gene ends were 4 bases for V and 2 bases for J; bases not matched to a gene: 5.